These 19 T cell receptor beta chains share one sample of origin, sequenced in a study of blood T cell repertoires in COVID-19. Some clones are missing from TCRdb's copy, which holds only in-frame ones; the method was immunoSEQ multiplex PCR. Of a few hundred thousand clones listed, 86% are singletons. The sequenced sample was peripheral blood. The receptors here all came from a man older than 75 with acute or convalescent COVID-19.

In this sample, this clone turned up a few times. V gene TRBV24-1 combines with J gene TRBJ2-3, with 9 bases lining up with TRBD2. This CDR3 contains 15 residues. The V gene end was trimmed by 3 bases and the J gene end by 5 bases; junction bases not matched to a gene: 5. Germline V gives CDR1 KGHDR, CDR2 SFDVKD. The CDR3 loop reads CATSDRLAGLDTQYF. The CDR3 nucleotides are TGTGCCACCAGTGATCGTCTAGCGGGACTAGATACGCAGTATTTT.

On this clone itself: In this CDR3 the conserved last residue, phenylalanine or tryptophan, is missing, so a read error is likely. The limits of the CDR3 on the DNA are not certain, so only TCRdb's listed CDR3 is given. The rearrangement uses TRBV4-1 and TRBJ1-2; the table's TRBD1 call for D was not verified on the DNA. Germline V CDR1 and CDR2: MGHRA, YSYEKL. The CDR3 is 17 residues long, counting both termini. The CDR3 protein is CASSQNSRQGTMATPSL.

A single count supports this clone. This chain's CDR3 is CASSPGVRGPDGYTF. CDR3 nucleotide sequence: TGCGCCAGCAGCCCGGGGGTCAGGGGGCCCGACGGCTACACCTTC. This sequence joins TRBV4-1 and TRBJ1-2, with 8 bases lining up with TRBD1. The CDR3 covers 15 residues. The junction had 12 bases not matched to a gene; V was cut back by 4 bases and J by 8 bases. CDR1 and CDR2 from the germline V gene are MGHRA and YSYEKL.

The chain is built from TRBV6-6 and TRBJ1-5; possibly TRBD1 for D (6 bases). The CDR3 sequence is 14 residues long. The ends were cut back, 0 bases at V and 9 bases at J, with 12 bases in the middle. Germline lookup yields CDR1 MNHNY and CDR2 SVGAGI (reference sequence). The CDR3 is CASSYSGGIGPQHF. DNA of the CDR3: TGTGCCAGCAGTTACTCTGGGGGCATTGGGCCCCAGCATTTT.

The chain couples TRBV19 to TRBJ1-6; D is unresolved. Germline V gene lookup returns CDR1 LNHDA and CDR2 SQIVND (reference sequence). V was trimmed by 6 bases and J by 9 bases, leaving 15 bases between them. This CDR3 is built from 14 residues. CDR3 loop: CASRVAVFGSPLHF. DNA of the CDR3: TGTGCCAGTAGAGTGGCGGTTTTTGGTTCACCCCTCCACTTT.

V usage is TRBV6-6 and J usage is TRBJ1-1; D call uncertain. This CDR3 is 14 amino acids long. CDR1 is MNHNY and CDR2 is SVGAGI in the germline V gene (reference sequence). V shed 6 bases and J shed 2 bases, with 13 bases lying between them. The CDR3 sequence is CASRVQPTNTEAFF. The CDR3 nucleotides are TGTGCCAGCAGGGTACAGCCTACCAACACTGAAGCTTTCTTT.

This clone has just one count. The J gene is TRBJ1-6, the V gene TRBV5-8; 7 bases line up with TRBD1. Germline V CDR1 and CDR2: SGHTS, YDEGEE. The V gene end was trimmed by 2 bases and the J gene end by 6 bases; junction bases not matched to a gene: 8. There are 16 residues in the CDR3. This chain's CDR3 is CASSFPIQGPNSPLHF. The CDR3 bases are TGTGCCAGCAGCTTCCCAATACAGGGGCCTAATTCACCCCTCCACTTT.

The rearrangement joins TRBV9 to TRBJ1-1; 7 bases align to TRBD1. J gave up 1 base and V 4 bases, and 10 bases lay outside the gene matches. The CDR3 has 16 amino acids. Germline V gene sequence: CDR1 SGDLS, CDR2 YYNGEE. CDR3 amino acids: CASSMGQLKGNTEAFF. The CDR3, as DNA: TGTGCCAGCAGCATGGGACAGCTTAAGGGGAACACTGAAGCTTTCTTT.

V gene TRBV11-2 combines with J gene TRBJ2-5; D ambiguous. This CDR3 region has 14 residues. With 1 base removed from V and 6 bases from J, the gap between germline ends came to 12 bases. Germline values: CDR1 SGHAT, CDR2 FQNNGV. CDR3 residues: CASSLGSGLKTQYF. The CDR3 nucleotides read TGTGCCAGCAGCTTAGGTTCTGGTCTAAAGACCCAGTACTTC. Combining the CDR3 with reference TRBV11-2 and TRBJ2-5 gives the whole variable domain EAGVAQSPRYKIIEKRQSVAFWCNPISGHATLYWYQQILGQGPKLLIQFQNNGVVDDSQLPKDRFSAERLKGVDSTLKIQPAKLEDSAVYLCASSLGSGLKTQYFGPGTRLLVL.

The V gene is TRBV18, the J gene TRBJ2-7; perhaps TRBD2 as D (6 bases). The germline CDR1 and CDR2 sequences are KGHSH and LQKENI. V dropped 3 bases and J dropped 0 bases, with 15 bases sitting between them. The CDR3 contains 16 residues. The CDR3 loop is CASSPLLTGVSYEQYF. Written as DNA, the CDR3 is TGTGCCAGCTCACCTCTTCTGACGGGGGTCTCCTACGAGCAGTACTTC.

The gene calls are TRBV4-1 and TRBJ1-6; no reliable D call. The CDR3 spans 15 residues. From germline, CDR1 is MGHRA and CDR2 YSYEKL. V was cut by 2 bases and J by 7 bases, with 12 bases left in between. DNA for the CDR3: TGCGCCAGCAGCCAAAGCGATAACCCAAATTCACCCCTCCACTTT. Amino acid sequence: CASSQSDNPNSPLHF.

The chain uses TRBV5-1 and TRBJ1-5; D uncertain. The length of the CDR3 is 13 residues. Germline V gives CDR1 SGHRS, CDR2 YFSETQ. V lost 0 bases to trimming and J lost 4 bases, with 5 bases between them. The CDR3 region has the DNA TGCGCCAGCAGCTTGGCCCCAAATCAGCCCCAGCATTTT. This encodes CASSLAPNQPQHF.

The J gene is TRBJ2-2, the V gene TRBV19, with 8 bases fitting TRBD1. The CDR3 has 17 amino acids. Per the germline V gene, CDR1 is LNHDA and CDR2 is SQIVND (reference sequence). V shed 3 bases and J 4 bases; nucleotides not matched to a gene: 10. The CDR3: CASSIGQGGSSTGELFF. The CDR3 DNA follows: TGTGCCAGTAGTATCGGACAGGGTGGCTCGAGCACCGGGGAGCTGTTTTTT. Drawing the rest from reference TRBV19 and TRBJ2-2, the complete variable domain is DGGITQSPKYLFRKEGQNVTLSCEQNLNHDAMYWYRQDPGQGLRLIYYSQIVNDFQKGDIAEGYSVSREKKESFPLTVTSAQKNPTAFYLCASSIGQGGSSTGELFFGEGSRLTVL.

The chain carries TRBV20-1 and TRBJ1-4; D gene ambiguous. Germline V CDR1 and CDR2: DFQATT, SNEGSKA (reference sequence). CDR3 length: 10 amino acids. The V gene lost 6 bases and the J gene lost 8 bases, with 7 bases spanning the gap. As DNA, the CDR3 is TGCAGTGCCGCGGGGGAAAAACTGTTTTTT. Translating gives CSAAGEKLFF.

This clone has more than one count but fewer than ten. The rearrangement joins TRBV5-6 to TRBJ1-1, with D hard to call. CDR3 length: 13 amino acids. Germline V gives CDR1 SGHDT, CDR2 YYEEEE. Between the trimmed V and J ends, which lost 3 bases and 8 bases, there was a span of 14 bases. The CDR3 DNA is TGTGCCAGCAGCTCCGGCCTACCGGGGGAAGCTTTCTTT. Translating gives CASSSGLPGEAFF.

The chain is built from TRBV7-2 and TRBJ1-1; D is possibly TRBD1 (6 bases). Germline V lookup: CDR1 SGHTA, CDR2 FQGNSA. The CDR3 is made up of 16 amino acids. Trimming left V 6 bases short and J 0 bases short, with 17 bases between. The CDR3 here is CASSSTSGVLNTEAFF. The CDR3 nucleotides are TGTGCCAGCAGTTCAACCTCAGGGGTCCTGAACACTGAAGCTTTCTTT.

This rearrangement joins TRBV5-1 to TRBJ1-5; perhaps TRBD1 as D (5 bases). This CDR3 has 15 residues. CDR1 is SGHRS and CDR2 is YFSETQ in the germline V gene. Trimming left V 4 bases short and J 1 base short, with 12 bases between. This CDR3 is CASSPGGSSNQPQHF. For the CDR3, the DNA is TGCGCCAGCAGCCCCGGGGGGAGCAGCAATCAGCCCCAGCATTTT.

CDR3 amino acids: CSVARGDEQYF. CDR3 DNA: TGCAGCGTTGCCAGGGGGGACGAGCAGTACTTC. This rearrangement joins TRBV29-1 to TRBJ2-7; a possible D gene is TRBD1 (7 bases). Germline V lookup: CDR1 SQVTM, CDR2 ANQGSEA. The CDR3 sequence is 11 residues long. The ends were cut back, 4 bases at V and 5 bases at J, with 9 bases in the middle.

The chain combines TRBV18 with TRBJ1-5; 8 bases fit TRBD1. Germline V gene lookup returns CDR1 KGHSH and CDR2 LQKENI. V shed 6 bases and J 7 bases; nucleotides not matched to a gene: 8. This CDR3 is 14 amino acids long. The CDR3 here is CASSPDRGEQPQHF. CDR3 coding DNA: TGTGCCAGCTCCCCCGACAGGGGAGAGCAGCCCCAGCATTTT.